Here is one T cell receptor beta chain with its context. Its antigen is currently unknown. Time point meaning: baseline, week 1 (first vaccination visit). Noted treatment: pre-vaccination baseline after standard-of-care therapy. There were new WHO grade 3 or 4 astrocytomas in the donors, and these were IDH1-mutant and ATRX-lost. This CDR3 spans 16 amino acids. The germline V gene has CDR1 SGHTS and CDR2 YDEGEE. V was pared by 3 bases and J by 9 bases, with 25 bases between. The data belong to a study of a mutant IDH1 vaccine in newly diagnosed glioma. Overall study: Averaging roughly 40 years of age, treated patients were around 60% male and around 40% female. Overall study results and limits: Top peripheral T cell clonotype shifts appeared unrelated to pseudoprogression.

Assay used: immunoSEQ multiplex PCR; TCRdb lists only in-frame clones, some missing. The table includes 20,000 to 30,000 clones, just over 90% detected once. Sample: PBMCs, taken from a glioma patient treated with radiotherapy, temozolomide or both. The receptor comes from a man aged 25-40 years with glioma. V gene TRBV5-8 combines with J gene TRBJ2-7; either TRBD1 or TRBD2 may fit D (5 bases each). The CDR3 region has the DNA TGTGCCAGCAGCTCCGGGTCGGGGCTAGTACTTCGGGGGCAGTACTTC. This encodes CASSSGSGLVLRGQYF.